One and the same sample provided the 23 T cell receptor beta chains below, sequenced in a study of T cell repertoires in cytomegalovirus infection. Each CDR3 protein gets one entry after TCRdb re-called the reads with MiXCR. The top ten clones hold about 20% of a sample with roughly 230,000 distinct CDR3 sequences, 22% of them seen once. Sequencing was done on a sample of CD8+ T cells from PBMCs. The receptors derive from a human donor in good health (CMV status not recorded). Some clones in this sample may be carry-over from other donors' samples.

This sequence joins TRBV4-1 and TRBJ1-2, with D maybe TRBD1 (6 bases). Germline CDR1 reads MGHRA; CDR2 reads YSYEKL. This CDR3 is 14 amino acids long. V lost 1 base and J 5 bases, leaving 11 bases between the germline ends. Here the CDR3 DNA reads TGCGCCAGCAGCCAAGCCACAGGGCCGTATGGCTACACCTTC. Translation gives CASSQATGPYGYTF.

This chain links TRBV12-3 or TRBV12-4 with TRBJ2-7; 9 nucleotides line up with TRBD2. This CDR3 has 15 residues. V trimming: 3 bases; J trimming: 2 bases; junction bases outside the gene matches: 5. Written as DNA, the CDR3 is TGTGCCAGCAGTTTGGGTCTAGCGGGACCCTACGAGCAGTACTTC. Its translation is CASSLGLAGPYEQYF.

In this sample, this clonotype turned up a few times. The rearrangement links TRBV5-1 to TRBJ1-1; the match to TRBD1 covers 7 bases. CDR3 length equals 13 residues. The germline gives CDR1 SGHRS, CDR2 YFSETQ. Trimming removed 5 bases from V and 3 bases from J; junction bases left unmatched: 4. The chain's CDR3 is CASRYTGDTEAFF. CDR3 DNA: TGCGCCAGCAGGTACACAGGGGACACTGAAGCTTTCTTT.

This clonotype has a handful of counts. CDR3 residues: CASSERGPNTGELFF. The CDR3 nucleotides read TGTGCCAGCAGCGAGCGGGGTCCGAACACCGGGGAGCTGTTTTTT. The chain links TRBV9 to TRBJ2-2; 7 bases are shared with TRBD2. This CDR3 is 15 amino acids long. Germline assignment: CDR1 SGDLS and CDR2 YYNGEE. The V segment lost 3 bases and the J segment 0 bases; nucleotides outside the gene matches: 2.

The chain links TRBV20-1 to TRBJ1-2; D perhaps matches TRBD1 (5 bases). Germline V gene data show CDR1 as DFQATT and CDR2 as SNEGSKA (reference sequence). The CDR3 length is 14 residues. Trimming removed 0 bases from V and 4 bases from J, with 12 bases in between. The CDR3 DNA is TGCAGTGCTAGAGATCGGGGCAGGGCCTATGGCTACACCTTC. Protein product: CSARDRGRAYGYTF.

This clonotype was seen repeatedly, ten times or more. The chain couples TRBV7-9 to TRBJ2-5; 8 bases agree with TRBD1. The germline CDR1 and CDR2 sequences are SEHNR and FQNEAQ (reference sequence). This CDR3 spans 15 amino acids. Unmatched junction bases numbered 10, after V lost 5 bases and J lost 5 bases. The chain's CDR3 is CASSTSQGARETQYF. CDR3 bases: TGTGCCAGCAGCACCAGCCAGGGGGCCCGGGAGACCCAGTACTTC.

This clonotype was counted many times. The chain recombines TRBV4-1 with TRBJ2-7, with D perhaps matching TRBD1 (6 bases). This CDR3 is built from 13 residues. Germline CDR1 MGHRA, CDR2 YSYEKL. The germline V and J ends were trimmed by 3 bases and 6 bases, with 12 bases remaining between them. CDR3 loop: CASSHLTGIEQYF. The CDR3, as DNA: TGCGCCAGCAGCCATCTCACAGGGATCGAGCAGTACTTC.

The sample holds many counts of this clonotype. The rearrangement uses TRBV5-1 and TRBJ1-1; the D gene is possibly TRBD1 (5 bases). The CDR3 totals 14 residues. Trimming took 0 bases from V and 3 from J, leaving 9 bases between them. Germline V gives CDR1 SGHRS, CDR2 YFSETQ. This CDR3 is CASSLATGDTEAFF. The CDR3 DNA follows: TGCGCCAGCAGCTTGGCCACGGGGGACACTGAAGCTTTCTTT.

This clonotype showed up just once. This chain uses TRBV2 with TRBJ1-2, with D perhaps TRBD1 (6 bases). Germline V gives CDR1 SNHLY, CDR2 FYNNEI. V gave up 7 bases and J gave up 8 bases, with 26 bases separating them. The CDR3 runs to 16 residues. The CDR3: CASTLKLSGGTGGYTF. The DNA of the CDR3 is TGTGCCAGCACTCTGAAGCTTAGCGGGGGCACGGGCGGCTACACCTTC.

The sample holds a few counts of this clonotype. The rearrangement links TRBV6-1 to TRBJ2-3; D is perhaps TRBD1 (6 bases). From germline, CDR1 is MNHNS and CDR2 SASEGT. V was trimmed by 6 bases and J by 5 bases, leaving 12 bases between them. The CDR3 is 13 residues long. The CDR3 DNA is TGTGCCAGCAGCCACAGGGAAGAAGATACGCAGTATTTT. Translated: CASSHREEDTQYF.

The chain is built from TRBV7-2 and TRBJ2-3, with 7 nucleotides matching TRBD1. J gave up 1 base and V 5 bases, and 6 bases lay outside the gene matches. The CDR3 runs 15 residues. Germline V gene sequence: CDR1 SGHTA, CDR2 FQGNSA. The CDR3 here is CASSKTGSGTDTQYF. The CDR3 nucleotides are TGTGCCAGCAGCAAGACAGGGAGTGGCACAGATACGCAGTATTTT. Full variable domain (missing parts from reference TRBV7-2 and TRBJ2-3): GAGVSQSPSNKVTEKGKDVELRCDPISGHTALYWYRQSLGQGLEFLIYFQGNSAPDKSGLPSDRFSAERTGGSVSTLTIQRTQQEDSAVYLCASSKTGSGTDTQYFGPGTRLTVL.

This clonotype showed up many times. The DNA of the CDR3 is TGCAGCGTTGAAGATCCCGCGGTCCCCTACGAGCAGTACTTC. It codes for CSVEDPAVPYEQYF. This chain links TRBV29-1 with TRBJ2-7, with D unclear. Germline V CDR1 and CDR2: SQVTM, ANQGSEA. This CDR3 has 14 residues. The V end lost 0 bases, the J end lost 2 bases, and 11 bases lay between the germline ends.

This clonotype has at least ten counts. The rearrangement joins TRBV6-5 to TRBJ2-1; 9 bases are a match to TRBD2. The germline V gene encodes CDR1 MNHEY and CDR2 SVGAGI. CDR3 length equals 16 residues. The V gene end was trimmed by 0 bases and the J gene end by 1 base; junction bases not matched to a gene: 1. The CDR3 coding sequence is TGTGCCAGCAGTTACTCAGCGGGGGGTTCCTACAATGAGCAGTTCTTC. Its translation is CASSYSAGGSYNEQFF.

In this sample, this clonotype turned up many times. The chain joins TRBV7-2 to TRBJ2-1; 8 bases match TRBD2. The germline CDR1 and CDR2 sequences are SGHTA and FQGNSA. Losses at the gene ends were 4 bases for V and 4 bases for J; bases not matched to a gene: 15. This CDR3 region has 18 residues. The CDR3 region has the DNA TGTGCCAGCAGCTCACTAGCGATGGCGGGGGGCTCTTACAATGAGCAGTTCTTC. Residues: CASSSLAMAGGSYNEQFF.

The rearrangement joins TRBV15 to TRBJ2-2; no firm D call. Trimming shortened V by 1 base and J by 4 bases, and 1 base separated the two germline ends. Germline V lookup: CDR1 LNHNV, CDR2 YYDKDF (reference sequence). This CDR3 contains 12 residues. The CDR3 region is CATSRGTGELFF. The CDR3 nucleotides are TGTGCCACCAGCAGAGGCACCGGGGAGCTGTTTTTT.

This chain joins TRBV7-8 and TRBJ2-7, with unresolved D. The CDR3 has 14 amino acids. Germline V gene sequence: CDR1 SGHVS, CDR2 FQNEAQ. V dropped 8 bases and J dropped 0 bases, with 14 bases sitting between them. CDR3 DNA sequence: TGTGCCAGCGTCACGGACGGAAACTCCTACGAGCAGTACTTC. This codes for CASVTDGNSYEQYF.

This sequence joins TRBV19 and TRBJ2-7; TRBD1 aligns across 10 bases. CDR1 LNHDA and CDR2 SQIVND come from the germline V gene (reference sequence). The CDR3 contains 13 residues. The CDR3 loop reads CCPGGQGPHEQYF. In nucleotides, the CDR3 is TGTTGTCCCGGGGGACAGGGGCCCCACGAGCAGTACTTC.

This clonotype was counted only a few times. Here the CDR3 DNA reads TGTGCCAGCAGCTACCCGCAGCCCCAGCATTTT. Protein product: CASSYPQPQHF. The V gene is TRBV28, the J gene TRBJ1-5, with D hard to call. This CDR3 has 11 residues. Germline V CDR1 and CDR2: MDHEN, SYDVKM. Deletions cut 6 bases from V and 7 bases from J, with 7 bases between.

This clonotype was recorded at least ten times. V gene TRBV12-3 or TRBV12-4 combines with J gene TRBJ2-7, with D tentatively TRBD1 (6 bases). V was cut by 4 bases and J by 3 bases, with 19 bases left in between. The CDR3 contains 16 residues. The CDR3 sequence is CASSYHQGTALYEQYF. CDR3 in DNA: TGTGCCAGCAGTTATCATCAGGGGACCGCACTCTACGAGCAGTACTTC.

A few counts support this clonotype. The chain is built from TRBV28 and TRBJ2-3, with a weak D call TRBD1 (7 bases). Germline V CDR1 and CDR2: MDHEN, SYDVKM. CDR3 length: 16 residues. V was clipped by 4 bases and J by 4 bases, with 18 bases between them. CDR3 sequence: CASSYPPGQRADTQYF. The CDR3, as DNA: TGTGCCAGCAGTTACCCACCGGGACAGCGGGCAGATACGCAGTATTTT. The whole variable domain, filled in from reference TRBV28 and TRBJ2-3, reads DVKVTQSSRYLVKRTGEKVFLECVQDMDHENMFWYRQDPGLGLRLIYFSYDVKMKEKGDIPEGYSVSREKKERFSLILESASTNQTSMYLCASSYPPGQRADTQYFGPGTRLTVL.

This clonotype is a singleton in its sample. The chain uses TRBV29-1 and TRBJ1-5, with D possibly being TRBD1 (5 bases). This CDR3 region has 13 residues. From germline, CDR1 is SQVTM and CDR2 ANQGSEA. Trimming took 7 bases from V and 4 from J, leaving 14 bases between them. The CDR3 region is CSAIADSNQPQHF. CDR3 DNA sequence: TGCAGCGCCATCGCTGACAGTAATCAGCCCCAGCATTTT. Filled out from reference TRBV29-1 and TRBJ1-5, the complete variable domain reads SAVISQKPSRDICQRGTSLTIQCQVDSQVTMMFWYRQQPGQSLTLIATANQGSEATYESGFVIDKFPISRPNLTFSTLTVSNMSPEDSSIYLCSAIADSNQPQHFGDGTRLSIL.

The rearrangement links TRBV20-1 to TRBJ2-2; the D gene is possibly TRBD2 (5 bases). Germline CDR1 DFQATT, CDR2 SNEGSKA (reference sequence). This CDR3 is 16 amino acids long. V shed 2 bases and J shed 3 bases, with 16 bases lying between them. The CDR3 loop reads CSARPPLADYTGELFF. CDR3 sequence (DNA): TGCAGTGCTAGACCCCCGCTAGCAGATTACACCGGGGAGCTGTTTTTT.

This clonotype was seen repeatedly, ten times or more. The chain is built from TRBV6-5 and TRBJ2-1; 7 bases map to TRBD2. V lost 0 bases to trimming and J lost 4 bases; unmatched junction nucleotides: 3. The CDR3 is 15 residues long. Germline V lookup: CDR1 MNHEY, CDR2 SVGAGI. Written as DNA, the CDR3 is TGTGCCAGCAGTTACTCGCCGCGGGGGTACAATGAGCAGTTCTTC. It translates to CASSYSPRGYNEQFF.